This TCR beta chain was sequenced during a study of blood T cell repertoires in COVID-19. Trimming stripped 1 base from V and 12 bases from J, with 16 bases between. The germline gives CDR1 LNHDA, CDR2 SQIVND (reference sequence). There are 15 residues in the CDR3. Per the study methods: Counts of nucleated cells, estimated from reference gene primer amplification, were obtained. Some clones are missing from TCRdb's copy, which holds only in-frame ones; the method was immunoSEQ multiplex PCR. The V and J calls and clone size were taken over from that table, and D and trimming were inferred from the DNA. The profile shows a few hundred thousand clones, 80% to 90% of them singletons.

The chain combines TRBV19 with TRBJ1-6; tentatively, D is TRBD1 (6 bases). The clonotype comes from a woman between 35 and 50 years old who had recovered from COVID-19. Input material: peripheral blood. The CDR3 spells CASSIVGGSEKPLHF. CDR3 bases: TGTGCCAGTAGTATAGTTGGGGGCTCCGAAAAACCCCTCCACTTT.